The 28 T cell receptor beta chains presented below share a single source sample, sequenced in a study of T cells after yellow fever vaccination. TCRdb re-derived calls from the 5' RACE reads in MiXCR, one entry per CDR3 protein. The sample lists approximately 300,000 distinct CDR3 sequences; around 6.8% were seen once. The sample in question was PBMCs, obtained approximately 47 days after the first yellow fever vaccination. Receptor source: a man younger than 35 who received the YFV17D yellow fever vaccine.

This clonotype turned up a few times. The chain has TRBV7-2 and TRBJ1-2, with D maybe TRBD1 (6 bases). V shed 1 base and J shed 8 bases, with 14 bases lying between them. Germline CDR1 reads SGHTA; CDR2 reads FQGNSA. The CDR3 extends over 14 amino acids. The CDR3 loop is CASSLGDRTLGYTF. The CDR3 DNA reads TGTGCCAGCAGCTTAGGCGACAGGACTTTAGGCTACACCTTC.

This clonotype was found many times. The V gene is TRBV7-2, the J gene TRBJ2-3; perhaps TRBD2 as D (5 bases). Germline V gene data show CDR1 as SGHTA and CDR2 as FQGNSA. The V gene lost 1 base and the J gene lost 7 bases, with 12 bases spanning the gap. The CDR3 loop spans 14 amino acids. The CDR3 coding sequence is TGTGCCAGCAGCTTAGGGAGGTCCCAGAATACGCAGTATTTT. It specifies CASSLGRSQNTQYF.

The chain is built from TRBV27 and TRBJ2-2; 9 nucleotides align to TRBD1. The CDR3 is 15 residues long. The trim removed 6 bases at V and 6 bases at J, leaving 8 bases unmatched. Germline V CDR1 and CDR2: MNHEY, SMNVEV (reference sequence). CDR3 loop: CASRHWGQGAGELFF. The CDR3 coding sequence is TGTGCCAGCAGACATTGGGGACAGGGCGCCGGGGAGCTGTTTTTT.

The table lists this clonotype with a few counts. The chain recombines TRBV4-1 with TRBJ2-2, with no clear D. The germline V and J ends were trimmed by 4 bases and 7 bases, with 7 bases remaining between them. Germline V gene data show CDR1 as MGHRA and CDR2 as YSYEKL. The CDR3 covers 12 residues. CDR3 region: CASSPTLGELFF. Here the CDR3 DNA reads TGCGCCAGCAGCCCGACGCTCGGGGAGCTGTTTTTT.

CDR3 nucleotide sequence: TGTGCCACCAGTGACCCTAGTGGGGGGACAGAGACCACCGGGGAGCTGTTTTTT. Translated, it gives CATSDPSGGTETTGELFF. The rearrangement links TRBV24-1 to TRBJ2-2; D may be TRBD1 (7 bases). The CDR3 is made up of 18 amino acids. V lost 4 bases and J 4 bases, leaving 21 bases between the germline ends. Germline CDR1 KGHDR, CDR2 SFDVKD.

This rearrangement joins TRBV20-1 to TRBJ2-2; possible D gene TRBD2, 6 bases. Trimming stripped 3 bases from V and 7 bases from J, with 12 bases between. The length of the CDR3 is 13 residues. The germline CDR1 and CDR2 sequences are DFQATT and SNEGSKA (reference sequence). The CDR3, as DNA: TGCAGTGCTAGGGGGCACGGGGGCGGGGAGCTGTTTTTT. Translation gives CSARGHGGGELFF.

This clonotype was counted only a few times. The rearrangement links TRBV20-1 to TRBJ1-1, with 8 bases that match TRBD1. The CDR3 runs 14 residues. CDR1 is DFQATT and CDR2 is SNEGSKA in the germline V gene (reference sequence). The J segment lost 1 base and the V segment lost 3 bases, leaving 4 bases of the junction unmatched. The CDR3 here is CSAREGQANTEAFF. The CDR3 DNA sequence: TGCAGTGCTAGGGAGGGACAGGCGAACACTGAAGCTTTCTTT.

This sequence joins TRBV4-3 and TRBJ2-3; D is undetermined. The CDR3 runs to 13 residues. V lost 4 bases, J lost 7 bases, and 12 bases lay in between. Germline V gives CDR1 LGHNA, CDR2 YSLEER. CDR3 loop: CASSREVAHTQYF. CDR3 coding DNA: TGCGCCAGCAGCCGAGAGGTAGCACATACGCAGTATTTT.

The V gene is TRBV20-1, the J gene TRBJ2-3, with 8 positions matching TRBD2. The CDR3 runs to 15 residues. Germline CDR1 is DFQATT and CDR2 is SNEGSKA (reference sequence). V shed 5 bases, J shed 6 bases, and the junction held 13 bases outside the gene matches. CDR3 amino acids: CSAQSLAVYRDTQYF. The CDR3 nucleotides read TGCAGTGCTCAATCACTAGCGGTCTACCGGGATACGCAGTATTTT.

This clonotype came up many times. The chain uses TRBV6-2 or TRBV6-3 and TRBJ2-7, with D perhaps assigned TRBD1 or TRBD2 (5 bases each). Trimming removed 10 bases from V and 2 bases from J, with 21 bases in between. The CDR3 length is 15 residues. Germline CDR1 is MNHEY and CDR2 is SVGEGT. The CDR3 nucleotides are TGTGCCACCAACGACAATACTAGGGGTGCCTACGAGCAGTACTTC. It encodes CATNDNTRGAYEQYF.

This clonotype was counted between two and nine times. V usage is TRBV5-1 and J usage is TRBJ1-5, with a tentative D call TRBD1 (6 bases). The CDR3 consists of 17 residues. The ends were cut back, 4 bases at V and 4 bases at J, with 21 bases in the middle. Looked up from germline, CDR1 is SGHRS and CDR2 is YFSETQ. CDR3 nucleotides: TGCGCCAGCAGCCTCCTAGGAGGCGGGGGCCCTAATCAGCCCCAGCATTTT. It codes for CASSLLGGGGPNQPQHF.

This clonotype was observed a handful of times. The chain has TRBV18 and TRBJ2-1; the match to TRBD2 covers 9 bases. The V and J ends lost 2 bases and 1 base, in that order; junction bases with no gene match: 3. CDR1 is KGHSH and CDR2 is LQKENI in the germline V gene. This CDR3 has 16 residues. The CDR3 spells CASSPELAGSYNEQFF. Written as DNA, the CDR3 is TGTGCCAGCTCACCAGAGCTAGCGGGGTCCTACAATGAGCAGTTCTTC.

Comments on this clonotype: The germline gene is not matched at one end of the junction; a read error may be the cause. The chain combines TRBV18 with TRBJ2-5; 9 nucleotides match TRBD2. Germline CDR1 reads KGHSH; CDR2 reads LQKENI. The CDR3 length is 17 residues. The CDR3 coding sequence is TGTGCCAGCTCATTAGCGGGGGCCCGAAGCACGCAAGGGACCCAGTACTTC. Protein product: CASSLAGARSTQGTQYF. The full variable domain, rest sourced from reference TRBV18 and TRBJ2-5, is NAGVMQNPRHLVRRRGQEARLRCSPMKGHSHVYWYRQLPEEGLKFMVYLQKENIIDESGMPKERFSAEFPKEGPSILRIQQVVRGDSAAYFCASSLAGARSTQGTQYFGPGTRLLVL.

The V call is TRBV12-3 or TRBV12-4, the J call TRBJ2-5; 9 bases fit TRBD2. The CDR3 covers 14 residues. V lost 4 bases and J lost 5; bases outside the gene matches: 5. The CDR3 here is CASSSSGGLETQYF. In DNA, the CDR3 is TGTGCCAGCAGTTCAAGCGGGGGGCTGGAGACCCAGTACTTC.

This clonotype showed up just a few times. The chain carries TRBV3-1 and TRBJ2-2; a possible D gene is TRBD2 (5 bases). The CDR3 runs to 14 residues. CDR1 is LGHDT, CDR2 YNNKEL, per germline (reference sequence). V gave up 1 base and J gave up 9 bases, with 12 bases separating them. Here the CDR3 reads CASSQVSRGRELFF. DNA of the CDR3: TGTGCCAGCAGCCAAGTCTCTAGAGGGCGGGAGCTGTTTTTT. Drawing the rest from reference TRBV3-1 and TRBJ2-2, the complete variable domain is DTAVSQTPKYLVTQMGNDKSIKCEQNLGHDTMYWYKQDSKKFLKIMFSYNNKELIINETVPNRFSPKSPDKAHLNLHINSLELGDSAVYFCASSQVSRGRELFFGEGSRLTVL.

This clonotype was counted between two and nine times. V gene TRBV9 combines with J gene TRBJ1-1, with D possibly matching TRBD1 (5 bases). The CDR3 runs 15 residues. V lost 4 bases and J lost 1, with 14 bases in between. CDR1 is SGDLS and CDR2 is YYNGEE in the germline V gene. DNA of the CDR3: TGTGCCAGCAGCCCCCGGATCGGGGGGAACACTGAAGCTTTCTTT. It is translated as CASSPRIGGNTEAFF.

This clonotype turned up a few times. The chain uses TRBV7-6 and TRBJ1-2; TRBD1 might be the D (5 bases). Germline V CDR1 and CDR2: SGHVS, FNYEAQ. The V end lost 1 base, the J end lost 2 bases, and 8 bases lay between the germline ends. This CDR3 comprises 14 residues. Written as DNA, the CDR3 is TGTGCCAGCAGCTTAGTTCCAGGGAACTATGGCTACACCTTC. Translated: CASSLVPGNYGYTF.

This clonotype has only a few counts. This chain links TRBV29-1 with TRBJ2-3, with TRBD2 as a possible D gene (6 bases). This CDR3 contains 14 residues. V was clipped by 4 bases and J by 2 bases, with 13 bases between them. The germline gives CDR1 SQVTM, CDR2 ANQGSEA. CDR3 protein: CSVGGGAITDTQYF. In nucleotides, the CDR3 is TGCAGCGTTGGAGGCGGGGCGATCACAGATACGCAGTATTTT.

This clonotype occurred many times. The chain links TRBV6-1 to TRBJ2-5; TRBD2 matches 9 bases. The CDR3 loop spans 18 amino acids. CDR1 and CDR2 from the germline V gene are MNHNS and SASEGT. V was pared by 5 bases and J by 3 bases, with 16 bases of the junction left unmatched. The CDR3 nucleotides are TGTGCCAGCAGTCCCCACCGAGTGGGCGGGGGGGAGAAAGAGACCCAGTACTTC. Translated: CASSPHRVGGGEKETQYF.

The rearrangement uses TRBV4-1 and TRBJ2-7; 10 bases are a match to TRBD2. The V segment lost 0 bases and the J segment 0 bases; nucleotides outside the gene matches: 5. The CDR3 extends over 17 amino acids. The germline CDR1 and CDR2 sequences are MGHRA and YSYEKL. The CDR3 loop reads CASSQDWTSGSSYEQYF. The CDR3 nucleotides are TGCGCCAGCAGCCAAGATTGGACTAGCGGCTCCTCCTACGAGCAGTACTTC.

CDR3: CAISEIGTGETGNTIYF. CDR3 DNA sequence: TGTGCCATCAGTGAAATCGGGACAGGGGAAACTGGAAACACCATATATTTT. The chain links TRBV10-3 to TRBJ1-3, with 10 bases matching TRBD1. This CDR3 is built from 17 residues. With V trimmed by 3 bases and J by 2 bases, 7 bases remained unmatched. The germline V gene encodes CDR1 ENHRY and CDR2 SYGVKD.

This chain uses TRBV6-5 with TRBJ1-2; D not certain. Trimming left V 1 base short and J 4 bases short, with 25 bases between. The CDR3 has 19 residues. The germline CDR1 and CDR2 sequences are MNHEY and SVGAGI. This CDR3 reads CASSYWGGRRIGHGYGYTF. CDR3 DNA sequence: TGTGCCAGCAGTTACTGGGGTGGCAGGAGAATAGGCCACGGCTATGGCTACACCTTC.

The gene calls are TRBV7-6 and TRBJ2-5; TRBD1 matches 8 bases. The CDR3 is 14 amino acids. J gave up 4 bases and V 5 bases, and 6 bases lay outside the gene matches. Germline CDR1 reads SGHVS; CDR2 reads FNYEAQ. CDR3 sequence: CASSLRTGPETQYF. CDR3 in DNA: TGTGCCAGCAGCCTCCGGACAGGGCCAGAGACCCAGTACTTC.

This clonotype was counted between two and nine times. The rearrangement joins TRBV7-9 to TRBJ2-4, with unresolved D. V was pared by 7 bases and J by 5 bases, with 9 bases between. The length of the CDR3 is 12 residues. CDR1 and CDR2 from the germline V gene are SEHNR and FQNEAQ (reference sequence). CDR3 sequence (DNA): TGTGCCAGCACCGCACTTGAAAACATTCAGTACTTC. Translated, it gives CASTALENIQYF.

This clonotype has just a few counts. This rearrangement joins TRBV9 to TRBJ2-1; D might be TRBD2 (5 bases). With 4 bases removed from V and 11 bases from J, the gap between germline ends came to 13 bases. Germline CDR1 reads SGDLS; CDR2 reads YYNGEE. The CDR3 runs 12 residues. CDR3 residues: CASSPATGKQFF. The CDR3 DNA sequence: TGTGCCAGCAGCCCGGCAACCGGGAAGCAGTTCTTC.

The chain is built from TRBV4-3 and TRBJ2-7; 8 bases line up with TRBD1. From germline, CDR1 is LGHNA and CDR2 YSLEER. The length of the CDR3 is 16 residues. Trimming took 0 bases from V and 4 from J; bases not matched to a gene: 8. The CDR3 bases are TGCGCCAGCAGCCAAGAGCGGCAGGGGGCTTCTTACGAGCAGTACTTC. It codes for CASSQERQGASYEQYF.

This clonotype was detected a few times. V and J are TRBV15 and TRBJ2-7, with D possibly matching TRBD1 (6 bases). The germline V and J ends were trimmed by 4 bases and 3 bases, with 13 bases remaining between them. The CDR3 sequence is 14 residues long. Germline V lookup: CDR1 LNHNV, CDR2 YYDKDF (reference sequence). The CDR3 DNA sequence: TGTGCCACCAGCATTTCGAGGACAGTCTACGAGCAGTACTTC. It codes for CATSISRTVYEQYF.

The chain joins TRBV9 to TRBJ2-3; D may be TRBD2 (6 bases). Germline CDR1 reads SGDLS; CDR2 reads YYNGEE. CDR3 length: 17 residues. Trimming removed 3 bases at V and 2 bases at J, with 19 bases between. CDR3 loop: CASSAYPVGGPTDTQYF. The CDR3 DNA sequence: TGTGCCAGCAGCGCCTATCCAGTGGGGGGACCCACAGATACGCAGTATTTT.